The rows below give T cell receptor beta chains drawn from one sample of a study of T-cell reconstitution after alpha-beta-depleted transplantation in children. TCRdb itself ran the PCR reads through MiXCR, one entry per CDR3 protein. In the table there are 780,000 or so distinct CDR3 sequences, roughly 15% of which are singletons. The source material was PBMCs, mostly from graft donor cells, sampled 360 days after TCRalphabeta/CD19-depleted stem cell transplant. Receptors originate from a male patient between 10 and 17 years old who had a stem cell transplant for acute lymphoblastic leukemia, so the T cells may come from the graft donor. Each CDR3 is given without its conserved first and last residue.

J | V | CDR3
TRBJ2-2 | TRBV9 | ASSVHENTGELF
TRBJ2-2 | TRBV5-1 | ASSQQGTGRTGELF
TRBJ2-5 | TRBV11-2 | ASSLVQGNSETQY
TRBJ2-1 | TRBV20-1 | SARDPSGRSSYNEQF
TRBJ2-1 | TRBV5-1 | ASSRGPYNEQF
TRBJ2-4 | TRBV20-1 | SANLVTIQY
TRBJ2-1 | TRBV20-1 | SARVGGYEQF
TRBJ2-1 | TRBV2 | ASSFFSGSTLRNEQF
TRBJ1-5 | TRBV27 | ASSPDRGVYQPQH
TRBJ1-6 | TRBV11-2 | ASSWGSLTGLHIIGSPLH
TRBJ2-2 | TRBV30 | AWTLRVYTGELF
TRBJ2-5 | TRBV7-9 | ASSLGPEFAETQY
TRBJ2-1 | TRBV27 | ASSLLGGDNEQF